The clone carrying this TCR beta chain was counted between two and nine times. Its specificity is not known. TCRbeta library preparation incorporated unique molecular identifiers. In TCRdb, the PCR reads were re-called with MiXCR into one record per CDR3 protein. This table has around 370,000 distinct CDR3 sequences, around 15% appearing once. V shed 9 bases and J shed 1 base, with 21 bases lying between them. The CDR3 length is 17 residues. The germline CDR1 and CDR2 sequences are ENHRY and SYGVKD. The sample is drawn from a study of T-cell reconstitution after alpha-beta-depleted transplantation in children. Study-wide results and limits: Newly made T cells mostly supplied T-cell counts and diversity one year after transplant. Surviving recipient T cells and thymic progenitors accounted for the high day-60 TCRbeta diversity observed in some patients. Several hundred expanded graft clones reportedly supplied alpha-beta T cells about two months after transplant.

The TCR was taken from a male patient between 2 and 15 years old who had a stem cell transplant for acute lymphoblastic leukemia, so the T cells may come from the graft donor. This material consisted of PBMCs, mostly from graft donor cells, taken 360 days after TCRalphabeta/CD19-depleted stem cell transplant. This chain joins TRBV10-3 and TRBJ2-2, with D uncertain. CDR3 residues: CAIRSGTGPKNTGELFF. The DNA of the CDR3 is TGTGCCATACGGTCCGGAACCGGGCCAAAGAACACCGGGGAGCTGTTTTTT.